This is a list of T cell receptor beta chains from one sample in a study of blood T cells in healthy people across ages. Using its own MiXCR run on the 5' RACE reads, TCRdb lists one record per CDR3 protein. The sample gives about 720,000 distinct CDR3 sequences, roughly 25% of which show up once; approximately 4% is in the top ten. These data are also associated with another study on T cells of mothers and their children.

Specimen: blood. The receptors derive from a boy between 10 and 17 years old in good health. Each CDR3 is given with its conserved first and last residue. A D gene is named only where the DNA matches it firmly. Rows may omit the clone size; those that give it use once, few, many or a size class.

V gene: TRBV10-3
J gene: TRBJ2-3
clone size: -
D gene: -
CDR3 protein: CAISELDKNTDTQYF
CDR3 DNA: TGTGCCATCAGTGAGCTCGATAAGAACACAGATACGCAGTATTTT

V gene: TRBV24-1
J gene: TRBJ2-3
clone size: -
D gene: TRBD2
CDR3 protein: CATSGTTTDTQYF
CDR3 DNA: TGTGCCACCTCTGGGACTACAACAGATACGCAGTATTTT

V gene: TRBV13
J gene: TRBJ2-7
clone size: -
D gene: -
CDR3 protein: CASSLGGVPEQYF
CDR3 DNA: TGTGCCAGCAGCTTAGGCGGGGTGCCCGAGCAGTACTTC

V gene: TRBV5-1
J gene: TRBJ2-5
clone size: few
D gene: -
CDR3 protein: CASSLPENQETQYF
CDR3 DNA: TGCGCCAGCAGCTTACCAGAGAACCAAGAGACCCAGTACTTC

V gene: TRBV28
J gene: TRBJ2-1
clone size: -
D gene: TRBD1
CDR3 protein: CASSTYGTANNEQFF
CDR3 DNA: TGTGCCAGCAGTACCTACGGGACAGCGAACAATGAGCAGTTCTTC

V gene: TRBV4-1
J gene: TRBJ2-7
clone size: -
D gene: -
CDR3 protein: CASSQDTGSSYEQYF
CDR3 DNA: TGCGCCAGCAGCCAAGATACAGGTTCTTCCTACGAGCAGTACTTC

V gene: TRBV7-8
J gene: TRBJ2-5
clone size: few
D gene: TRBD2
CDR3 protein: CASSFLGGIQETQYF
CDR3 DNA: TGTGCCAGCAGCTTTTTGGGGGGGATACAAGAGACCCAGTACTTC

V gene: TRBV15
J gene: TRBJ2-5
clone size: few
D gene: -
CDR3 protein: CATSRVPGGETQYF
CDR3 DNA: TGTGCCACCAGCAGGGTCCCTGGGGGCGAAACCCAGTACTTC

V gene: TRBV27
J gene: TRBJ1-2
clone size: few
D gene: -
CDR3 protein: CASSLSQSGGYTF
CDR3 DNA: TGTGCCAGCAGTTTATCGCAGAGCGGTGGCTACACCTTC

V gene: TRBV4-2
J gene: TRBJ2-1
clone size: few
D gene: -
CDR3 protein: CASSQEPRYNEQFF
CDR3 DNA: TGTGCCAGCAGCCAAGAACCCCGATACAATGAGCAGTTCTTC

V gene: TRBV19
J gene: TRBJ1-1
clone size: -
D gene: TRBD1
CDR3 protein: CASSRGQALNTEAFF
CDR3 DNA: TGTGCCAGTAGCCGCGGACAGGCATTGAACACTGAAGCTTTCTTT

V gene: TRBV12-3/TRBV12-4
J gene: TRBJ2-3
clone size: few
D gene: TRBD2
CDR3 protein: CASSLGLASSDTQYF
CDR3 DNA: TGTGCCAGCAGTTTAGGACTAGCTTCCTCAGATACGCAGTATTTT

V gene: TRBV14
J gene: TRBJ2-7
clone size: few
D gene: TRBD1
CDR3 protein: CASSQQDGTGLYEQYF
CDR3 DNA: TGTGCCAGCAGCCAGCAAGACGGGACAGGCCTCTACGAGCAGTACTTC

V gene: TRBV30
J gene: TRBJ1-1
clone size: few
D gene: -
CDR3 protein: CAWSVGEGIEAFF
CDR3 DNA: TGTGCCTGGAGTGTAGGGGAGGGAATTGAAGCTTTCTTT

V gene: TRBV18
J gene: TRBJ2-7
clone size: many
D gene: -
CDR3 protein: CASSPPDRSYEQYF
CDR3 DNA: TGTGCCAGCTCACCACCGGACCGATCCTACGAGCAGTACTTC

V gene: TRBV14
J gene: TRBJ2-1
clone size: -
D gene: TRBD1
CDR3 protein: CASSRLTGGLNEQFF
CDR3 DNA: TGTGCCAGCAGCCGACTCACAGGGGGCTTAAATGAGCAGTTCTTC

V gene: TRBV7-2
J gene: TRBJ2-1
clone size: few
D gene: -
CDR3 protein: CASSFQPRSYNEQFF
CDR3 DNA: TGTGCCAGCAGCTTCCAGCCTCGATCCTACAATGAGCAGTTCTTC

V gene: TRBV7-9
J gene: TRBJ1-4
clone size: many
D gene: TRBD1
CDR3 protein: CASSLWTGGRTNEKLFF
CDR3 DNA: TGTGCCAGCAGCCTCTGGACAGGGGGCCGGACTAATGAAAAACTGTTTTTT

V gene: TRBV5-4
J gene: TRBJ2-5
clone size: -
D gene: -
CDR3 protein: CTSKGDLLSEETQYF
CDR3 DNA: TGTACCAGCAAAGGGGACCTCCTTTCAGAGGAGACCCAGTACTTC

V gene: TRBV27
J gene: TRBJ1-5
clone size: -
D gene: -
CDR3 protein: CASRGPYSNQPQHF
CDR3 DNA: TGTGCCAGCAGGGGTCCCTATAGCAATCAGCCCCAGCATTTT

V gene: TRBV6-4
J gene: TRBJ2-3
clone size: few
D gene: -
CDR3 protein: CASSSSDEGDTQYF
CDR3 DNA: TGTGCCAGCAGTTCTAGCGACGAAGGAGATACGCAGTATTTT

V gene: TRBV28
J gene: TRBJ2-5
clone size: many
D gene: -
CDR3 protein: CASSTRGIQETQYF
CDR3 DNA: TGTGCCAGCAGCACCCGGGGGATTCAAGAGACCCAGTACTTC

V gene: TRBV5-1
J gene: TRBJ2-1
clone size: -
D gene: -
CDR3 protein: CASSNQLYNEQFF
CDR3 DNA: TGCGCCAGCAGTAACCAATTGTACAATGAGCAGTTCTTC

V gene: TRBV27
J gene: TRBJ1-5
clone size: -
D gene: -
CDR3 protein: CASSLMDNQPQHF
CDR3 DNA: TGTGCCAGCAGTTTAATGGACAATCAGCCCCAGCATTTT

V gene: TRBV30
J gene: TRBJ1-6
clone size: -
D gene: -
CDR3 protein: CAWRDNFYSPLHF
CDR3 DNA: TGTGCCTGGAGGGACAATTTTTATTCACCCCTCCACTTT

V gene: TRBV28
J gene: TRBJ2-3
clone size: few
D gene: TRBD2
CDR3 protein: CASSLAGGLADTQYF
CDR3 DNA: TGTGCCAGCAGTTTAGCGGGAGGGTTGGCAGATACGCAGTATTTT

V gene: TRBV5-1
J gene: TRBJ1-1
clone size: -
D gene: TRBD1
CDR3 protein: CASSPDRGSSEAFF
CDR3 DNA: TGCGCCAGCAGCCCGGACAGGGGGTCCTCTGAAGCTTTCTTT

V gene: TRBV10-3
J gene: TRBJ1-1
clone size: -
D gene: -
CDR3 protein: CAISEGWAGPTEAFF
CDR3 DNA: TGTGCCATCAGTGAAGGATGGGCAGGGCCCACTGAAGCTTTCTTT

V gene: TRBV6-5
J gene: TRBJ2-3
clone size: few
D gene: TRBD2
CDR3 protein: CASNIAGQGDTQYF
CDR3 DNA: TGTGCCAGCAACATAGCGGGGCAGGGGGATACGCAGTATTTT

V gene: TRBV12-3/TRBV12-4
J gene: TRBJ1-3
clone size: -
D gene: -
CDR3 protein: CASEDEDGSGNTIYF
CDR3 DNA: TGTGCCAGCGAGGACGAGGACGGCTCTGGAAACACCATATATTTT

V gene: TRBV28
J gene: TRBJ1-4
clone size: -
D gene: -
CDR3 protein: CASSLWSGYLTAYDGEKLFF
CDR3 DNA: TGTGCCAGCAGTTTATGGAGCGGGTATTTGACAGCCTATGATGGGGAAAAACTGTTTTTT

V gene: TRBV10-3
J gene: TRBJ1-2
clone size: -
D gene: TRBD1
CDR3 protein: CAIRDSPNFNYGYTF
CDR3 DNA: TGTGCCATCCGGGACAGTCCAAATTTCAACTATGGCTACACCTTC

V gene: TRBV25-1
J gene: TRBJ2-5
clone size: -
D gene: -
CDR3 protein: CASSEGHLIQETQYF
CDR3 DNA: TGTGCCAGCAGTGAGGGACACTTGATCCAAGAGACCCAGTACTTC

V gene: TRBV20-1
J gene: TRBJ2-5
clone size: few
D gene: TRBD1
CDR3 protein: CSAPSVARGRGDRETQYF
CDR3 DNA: TGCAGTGCCCCGTCGGTCGCCAGGGGGCGTGGGGACCGGGAGACCCAGTACTTC

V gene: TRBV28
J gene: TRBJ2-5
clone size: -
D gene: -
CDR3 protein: CASSLSDPEGTQYF
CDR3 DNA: TGTGCCAGCAGCCTGTCAGATCCAGAAGGGACCCAGTACTTC

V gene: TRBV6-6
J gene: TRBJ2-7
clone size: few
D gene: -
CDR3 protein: CASSYSSEGQYF
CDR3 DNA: TGTGCCAGCAGTTACTCGAGCGAGGGGCAGTACTTC

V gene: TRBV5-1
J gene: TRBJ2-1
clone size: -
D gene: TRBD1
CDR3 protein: CASSWGQGLDNEQFF
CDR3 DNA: TGCGCCAGCAGCTGGGGACAGGGATTGGACAATGAGCAGTTCTTC

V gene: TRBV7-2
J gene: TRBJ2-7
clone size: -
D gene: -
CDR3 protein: CASSRSNYEQYF
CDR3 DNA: TGTGCCAGCAGCAGATCGAACTACGAGCAGTACTTC

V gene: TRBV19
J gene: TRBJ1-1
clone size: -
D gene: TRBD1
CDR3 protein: CASIATGRFPEAFF
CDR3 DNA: TGTGCCAGTATCGCGACAGGGAGGTTTCCTGAAGCTTTCTTT

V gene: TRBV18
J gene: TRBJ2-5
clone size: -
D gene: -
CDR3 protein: CASSPRTQETQHF
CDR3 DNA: TGTGCCAGCTCACCGAGGACCCAAGAGACCCAGCACTTC

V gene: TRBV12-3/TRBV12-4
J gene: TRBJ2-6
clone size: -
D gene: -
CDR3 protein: CASRIQGAGANVLTF
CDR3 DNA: TGTGCCAGCAGGATACAGGGCGCCGGGGCCAACGTCCTGACTTTC

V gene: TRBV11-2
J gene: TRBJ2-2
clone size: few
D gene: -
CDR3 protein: CASSFAGDGELFF
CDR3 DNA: TGTGCCAGCAGCTTTGCAGGGGACGGGGAGCTGTTTTTT

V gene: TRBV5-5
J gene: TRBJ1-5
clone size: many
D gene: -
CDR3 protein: CASSLDGGSNQPQHF
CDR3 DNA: TGTGCCAGCAGCTTGGATGGTGGTAGCAATCAGCCCCAGCATTTT

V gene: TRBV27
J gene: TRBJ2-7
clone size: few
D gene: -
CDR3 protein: CASSPSGSSYDEQYF
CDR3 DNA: TGTGCCAGCAGTCCCAGCGGTAGTTCCTACGACGAGCAGTACTTC

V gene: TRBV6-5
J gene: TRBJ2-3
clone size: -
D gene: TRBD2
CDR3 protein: CASSRTSGRATDTQYF
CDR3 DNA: TGTGCCAGCAGTCGGACTAGCGGGAGGGCCACAGATACGCAGTATTTT

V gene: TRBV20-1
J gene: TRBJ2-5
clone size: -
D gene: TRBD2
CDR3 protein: CSARDSQRGQETQYF
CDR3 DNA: TGCAGTGCTAGAGATTCCCAGCGGGGGCAAGAGACCCAGTACTTC

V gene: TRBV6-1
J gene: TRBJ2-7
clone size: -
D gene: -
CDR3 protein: CASSSTEGGAYEQYF
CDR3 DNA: TGTGCCAGCAGTTCAACGGAGGGTGGGGCCTACGAGCAGTACTTC

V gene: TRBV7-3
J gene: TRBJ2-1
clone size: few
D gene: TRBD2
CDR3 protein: CASSLKLASGSSYNEQFF
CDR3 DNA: TGTGCCAGCAGCTTAAAGCTGGCTAGCGGGAGCTCCTACAATGAGCAGTTCTTC

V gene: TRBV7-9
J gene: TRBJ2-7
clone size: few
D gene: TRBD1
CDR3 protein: CASSLGQGSINEQYF
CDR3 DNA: TGTGCCAGCAGCCTAGGACAGGGTTCTATCAACGAGCAGTACTTC

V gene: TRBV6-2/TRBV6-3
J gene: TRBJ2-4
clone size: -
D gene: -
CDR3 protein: CASSYVSAAKNIQYF
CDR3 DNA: TGTGCCAGCAGTTACGTCAGCGCTGCCAAAAACATTCAGTACTTC

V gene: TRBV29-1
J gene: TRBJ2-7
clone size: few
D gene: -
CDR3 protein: CSVEISSYEQYF
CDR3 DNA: TGCAGCGTTGAAATAAGCTCCTACGAGCAGTACTTC

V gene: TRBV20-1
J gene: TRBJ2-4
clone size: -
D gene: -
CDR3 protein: CSARVEDSKTQYF
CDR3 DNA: TGCAGTGCTAGAGTGGAGGACAGTAAAACTCAGTACTTC

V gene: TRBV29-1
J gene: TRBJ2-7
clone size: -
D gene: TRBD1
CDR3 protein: CSVVVQGYEQYF
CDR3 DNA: TGCAGCGTTGTGGTACAGGGGTACGAGCAGTACTTC